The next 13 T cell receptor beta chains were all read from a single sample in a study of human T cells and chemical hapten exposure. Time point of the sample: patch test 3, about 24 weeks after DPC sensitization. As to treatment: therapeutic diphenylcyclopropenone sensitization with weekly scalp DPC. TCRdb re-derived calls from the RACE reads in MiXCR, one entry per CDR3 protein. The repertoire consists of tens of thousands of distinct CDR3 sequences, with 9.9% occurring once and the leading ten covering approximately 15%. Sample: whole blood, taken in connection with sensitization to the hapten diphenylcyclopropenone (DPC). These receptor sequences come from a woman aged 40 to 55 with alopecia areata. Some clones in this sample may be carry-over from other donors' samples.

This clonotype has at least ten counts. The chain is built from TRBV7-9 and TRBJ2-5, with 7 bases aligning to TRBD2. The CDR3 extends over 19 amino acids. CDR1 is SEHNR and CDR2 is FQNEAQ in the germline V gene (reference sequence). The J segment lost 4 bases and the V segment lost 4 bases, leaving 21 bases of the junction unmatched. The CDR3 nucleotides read TGTGCCAGCAGCTGGACCGGGCAGGCCCCCCGGGAGGATGGAGAGACCCAGTACTTC. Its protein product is CASSWTGQAPREDGETQYF.

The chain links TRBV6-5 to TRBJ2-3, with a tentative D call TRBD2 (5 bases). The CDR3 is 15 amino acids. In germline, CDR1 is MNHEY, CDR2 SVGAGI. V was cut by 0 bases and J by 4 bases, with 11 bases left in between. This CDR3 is CASSYSTITPDTQYF. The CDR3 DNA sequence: TGTGCCAGCAGTTACTCGACTATAACTCCAGATACGCAGTATTTT.

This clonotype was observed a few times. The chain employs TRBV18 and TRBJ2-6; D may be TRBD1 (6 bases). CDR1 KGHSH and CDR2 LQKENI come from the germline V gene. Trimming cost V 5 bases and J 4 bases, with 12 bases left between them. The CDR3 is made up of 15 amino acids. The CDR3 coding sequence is TGTGCCAGCTCAGAACAGGGTGCCGGGGCCAACGTCCTGACTTTC. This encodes CASSEQGAGANVLTF.

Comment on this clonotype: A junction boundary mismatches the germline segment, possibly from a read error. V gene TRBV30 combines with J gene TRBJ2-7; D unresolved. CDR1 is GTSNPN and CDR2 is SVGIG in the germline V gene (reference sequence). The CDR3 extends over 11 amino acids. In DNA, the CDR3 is TGTGCCTGGAGTGAGTCCTACGAGCAGAACTTC. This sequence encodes CAWSESYEQNF.

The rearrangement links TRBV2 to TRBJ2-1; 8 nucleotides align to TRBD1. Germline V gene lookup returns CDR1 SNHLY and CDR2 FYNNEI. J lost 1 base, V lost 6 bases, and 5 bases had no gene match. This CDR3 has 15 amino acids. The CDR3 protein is CASRLGQGSYNEQFF. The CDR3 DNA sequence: TGTGCCAGCAGACTCGGACAGGGATCCTACAATGAGCAGTTCTTC.

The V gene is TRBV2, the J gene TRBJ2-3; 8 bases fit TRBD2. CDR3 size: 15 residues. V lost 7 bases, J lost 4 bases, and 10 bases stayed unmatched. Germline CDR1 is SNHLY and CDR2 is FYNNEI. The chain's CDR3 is CASKRTSIFPDTQYF. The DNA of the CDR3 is TGTGCCAGCAAGAGGACTAGCATTTTCCCAGATACGCAGTATTTT.

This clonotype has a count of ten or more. CDR3 in amino acids: CASSLAGGFSTEAFF. The CDR3 nucleotides read TGTGCCAGCAGCTTGGCAGGGGGCTTTAGCACTGAAGCTTTCTTT. The chain joins TRBV5-5 to TRBJ1-1; 8 nucleotides match TRBD1. Germline lookup yields CDR1 SGHKS and CDR2 YYEKEE (reference sequence). This CDR3 region has 15 residues. The junction had 5 bases not matched to a gene; V was cut back by 0 bases and J by 4 bases.

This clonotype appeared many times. The CDR3 loop is CASSLDSAVDEQFF. CDR3 nucleotide sequence: TGTGCCAGCAGTCTAGACTCGGCCGTCGATGAGCAGTTCTTC. The rearrangement links TRBV6-4 to TRBJ2-1; no definite D call. Trimming pared 5 bases from V and 8 bases from J, leaving 16 bases between. In germline, CDR1 is MRHNA, CDR2 SNTAGT. The CDR3 sequence is 14 residues long.

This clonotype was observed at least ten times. This CDR3 reads CASSDRDAQNQPQHF. The CDR3 region has the DNA TGTGCCAGCAGTGACCGGGACGCCCAGAATCAGCCCCAGCATTTT. The chain recombines TRBV6-6 with TRBJ1-5, with a possible D match to TRBD1 (5 bases). V dropped 5 bases and J dropped 4 bases, with 15 bases sitting between them. Germline CDR1 MNHNY, CDR2 SVGAGI (reference sequence). The CDR3 totals 15 residues.

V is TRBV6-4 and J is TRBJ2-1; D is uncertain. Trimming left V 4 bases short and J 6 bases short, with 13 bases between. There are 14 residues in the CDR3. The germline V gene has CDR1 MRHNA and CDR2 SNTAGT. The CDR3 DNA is TGTGCCAGCAGTGCTTCTCCTCACCGCAATGAGCAGTTCTTC. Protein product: CASSASPHRNEQFF.

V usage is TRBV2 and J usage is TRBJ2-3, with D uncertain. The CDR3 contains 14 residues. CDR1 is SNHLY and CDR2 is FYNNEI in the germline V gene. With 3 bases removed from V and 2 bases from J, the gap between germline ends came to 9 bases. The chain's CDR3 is CASSEDLTTDTQYF. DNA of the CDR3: TGTGCCAGCAGTGAGGACCTGACCACAGATACGCAGTATTTT.

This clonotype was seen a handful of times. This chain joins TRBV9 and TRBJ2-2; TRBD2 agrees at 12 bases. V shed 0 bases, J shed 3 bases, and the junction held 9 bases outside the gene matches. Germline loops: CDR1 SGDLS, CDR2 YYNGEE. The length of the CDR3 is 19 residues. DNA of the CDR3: TGTGCCAGCAGCGTAGTCCCCACTAGCGGGGGGATGTACACCGGGGAGCTGTTTTTT. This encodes CASSVVPTSGGMYTGELFF.

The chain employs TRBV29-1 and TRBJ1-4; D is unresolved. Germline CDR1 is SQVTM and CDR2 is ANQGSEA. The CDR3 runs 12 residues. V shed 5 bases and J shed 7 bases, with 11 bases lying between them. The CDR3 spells CSVQLGSEKLFF. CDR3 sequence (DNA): TGCAGCGTTCAGTTAGGGAGTGAAAAACTGTTTTTT.